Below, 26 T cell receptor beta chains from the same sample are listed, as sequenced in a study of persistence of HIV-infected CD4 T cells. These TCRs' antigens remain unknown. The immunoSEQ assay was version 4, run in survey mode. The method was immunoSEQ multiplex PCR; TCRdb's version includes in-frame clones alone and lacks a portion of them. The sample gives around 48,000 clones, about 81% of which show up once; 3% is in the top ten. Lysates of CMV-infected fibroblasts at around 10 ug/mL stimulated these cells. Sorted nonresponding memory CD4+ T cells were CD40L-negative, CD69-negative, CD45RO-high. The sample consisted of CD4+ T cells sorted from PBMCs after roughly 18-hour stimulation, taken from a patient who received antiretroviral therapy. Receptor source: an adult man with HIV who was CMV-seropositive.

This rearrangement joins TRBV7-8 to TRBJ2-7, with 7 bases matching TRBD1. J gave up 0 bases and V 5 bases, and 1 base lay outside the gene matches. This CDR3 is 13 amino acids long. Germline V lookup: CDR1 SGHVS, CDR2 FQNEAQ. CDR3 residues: CASSHRGSYEQYF. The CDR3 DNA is TGTGCCAGCAGCCACAGGGGCTCCTACGAGCAGTACTTC.

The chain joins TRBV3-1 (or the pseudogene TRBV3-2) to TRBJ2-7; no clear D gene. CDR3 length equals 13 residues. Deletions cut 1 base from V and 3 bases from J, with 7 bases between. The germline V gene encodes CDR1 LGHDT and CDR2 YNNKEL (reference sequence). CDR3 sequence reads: CASSQVGGYEQYF. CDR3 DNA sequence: TGTGCCAGCAGCCAAGTCGGTGGCTACGAGCAGTACTTC.

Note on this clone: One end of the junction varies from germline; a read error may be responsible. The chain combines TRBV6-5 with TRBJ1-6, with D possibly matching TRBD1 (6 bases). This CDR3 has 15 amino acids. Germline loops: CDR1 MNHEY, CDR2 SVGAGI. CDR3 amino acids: CASSYSGQGFSALHF. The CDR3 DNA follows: TGTGCCAGCAGTTACTCAGGCCAGGGGTTTTCAGCCCTCCACTTT.

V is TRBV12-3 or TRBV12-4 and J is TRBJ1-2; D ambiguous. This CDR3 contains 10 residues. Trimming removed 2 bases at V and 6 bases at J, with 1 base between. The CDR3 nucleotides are TGTGCCAGCAGTTTAAATGGCTACACCTTC. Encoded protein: CASSLNGYTF.

The CDR3, as DNA: TGCGCCAGCCGGGGCCCACCCTTTGATATAACTGAAGCTTTCTTT. It encodes CASRGPPFDITEAFF. The chain carries TRBV10-2 and TRBJ1-1, with D possibly TRBD1 on 5 matching bases. This CDR3 is 15 amino acids long. V was shortened by 8 bases and J by 5 bases, with 21 bases between the two germline ends. CDR1 and CDR2 from the germline V gene are WSHSY and SAAADI.

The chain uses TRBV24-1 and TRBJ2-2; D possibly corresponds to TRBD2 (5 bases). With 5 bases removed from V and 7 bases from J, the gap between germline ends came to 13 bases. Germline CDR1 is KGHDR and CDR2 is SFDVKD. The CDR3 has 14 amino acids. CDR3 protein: CATSAYGRDGELFF. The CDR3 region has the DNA TGTGCCACCAGTGCTTATGGACGGGACGGGGAGCTGTTTTTT.

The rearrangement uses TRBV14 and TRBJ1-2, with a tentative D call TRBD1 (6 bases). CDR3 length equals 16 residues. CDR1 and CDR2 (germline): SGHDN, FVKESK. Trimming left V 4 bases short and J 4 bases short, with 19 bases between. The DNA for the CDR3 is TGTGCCAGCAGCCCCATGGCAGGGCCCAGGGGCTATGGCTACACCTTC. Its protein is CASSPMAGPRGYGYTF.

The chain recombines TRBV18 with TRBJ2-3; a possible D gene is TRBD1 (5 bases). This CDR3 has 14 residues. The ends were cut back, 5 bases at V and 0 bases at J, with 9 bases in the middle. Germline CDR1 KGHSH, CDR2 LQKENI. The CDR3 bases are TGTGCCAGCTCAACATGGACAAGCACAGATACGCAGTATTTT. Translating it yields CASSTWTSTDTQYF.

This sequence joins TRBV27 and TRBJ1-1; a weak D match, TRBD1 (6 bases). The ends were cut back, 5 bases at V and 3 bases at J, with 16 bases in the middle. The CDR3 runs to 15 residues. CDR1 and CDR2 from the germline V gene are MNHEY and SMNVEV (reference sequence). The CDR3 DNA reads TGTGCCAGCAGTGGGGGCGGGCTCATCTACACTGAAGCTTTCTTT. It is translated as CASSGGGLIYTEAFF.

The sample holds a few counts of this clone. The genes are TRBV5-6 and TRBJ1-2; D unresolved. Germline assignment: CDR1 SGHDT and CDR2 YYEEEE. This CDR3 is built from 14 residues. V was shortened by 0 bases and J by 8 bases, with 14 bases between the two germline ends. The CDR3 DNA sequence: TGTGCCAGCAGCTTGGTTGACCCCATAGGGGGCTACACCTTC. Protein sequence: CASSLVDPIGGYTF.

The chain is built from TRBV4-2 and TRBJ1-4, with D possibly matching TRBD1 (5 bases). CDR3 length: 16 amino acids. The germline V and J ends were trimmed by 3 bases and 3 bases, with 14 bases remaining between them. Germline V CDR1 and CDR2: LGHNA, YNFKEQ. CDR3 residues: CASSQGRQSANEKLFF. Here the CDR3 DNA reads TGTGCCAGCAGCCAGGGACGACAGTCTGCTAATGAAAAACTGTTTTTT.

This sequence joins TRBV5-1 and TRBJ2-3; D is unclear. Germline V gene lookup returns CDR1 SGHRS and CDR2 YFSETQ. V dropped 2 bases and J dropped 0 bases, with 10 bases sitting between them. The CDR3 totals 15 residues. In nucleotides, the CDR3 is TGCGCCAGCAGCTTATTTAGGGCTAGCACAGATACGCAGTATTTT. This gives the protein CASSLFRASTDTQYF. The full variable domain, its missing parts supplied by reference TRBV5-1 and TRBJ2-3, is KAGVTQTPRYLIKTRGQQVTLSCSPISGHRSVSWYQQTPGQGLQFLFEYFSETQRNKGNFPGRFSGRQFSNSRSEMNVSTLELGDSALYLCASSLFRASTDTQYFGPGTRLTVL.

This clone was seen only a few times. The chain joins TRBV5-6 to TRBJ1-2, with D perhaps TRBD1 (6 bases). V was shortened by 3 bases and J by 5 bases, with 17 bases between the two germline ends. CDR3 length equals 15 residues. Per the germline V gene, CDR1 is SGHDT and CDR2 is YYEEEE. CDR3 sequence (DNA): TGTGCCAGCAGCTCCTACGACCAGGGGTGGTATGGCTACACCTTC. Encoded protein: CASSSYDQGWYGYTF.

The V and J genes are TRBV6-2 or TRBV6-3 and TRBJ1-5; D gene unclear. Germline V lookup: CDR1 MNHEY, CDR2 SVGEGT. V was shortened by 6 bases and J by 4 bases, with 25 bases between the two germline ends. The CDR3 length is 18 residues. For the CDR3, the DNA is TGTGCCAGCAGCCCTGACCCGACAACCCCAATAGCAAATCAGCCCCAGCATTTT. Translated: CASSPDPTTPIANQPQHF.

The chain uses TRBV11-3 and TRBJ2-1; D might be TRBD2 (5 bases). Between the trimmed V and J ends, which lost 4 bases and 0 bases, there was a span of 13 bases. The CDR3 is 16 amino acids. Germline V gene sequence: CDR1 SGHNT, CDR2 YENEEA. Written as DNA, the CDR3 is TGTGCCAGCAGCTCCGGGGTGGGGAGCTCCTACAATGAGCAGTTCTTC. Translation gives CASSSGVGSSYNEQFF.

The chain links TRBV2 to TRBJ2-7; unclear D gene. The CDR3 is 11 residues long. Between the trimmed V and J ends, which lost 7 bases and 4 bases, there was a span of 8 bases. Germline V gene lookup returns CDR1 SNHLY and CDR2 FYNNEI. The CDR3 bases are TGTGCCAGCAACAATGGTTACGAGCAGTACTTC. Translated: CASNNGYEQYF.

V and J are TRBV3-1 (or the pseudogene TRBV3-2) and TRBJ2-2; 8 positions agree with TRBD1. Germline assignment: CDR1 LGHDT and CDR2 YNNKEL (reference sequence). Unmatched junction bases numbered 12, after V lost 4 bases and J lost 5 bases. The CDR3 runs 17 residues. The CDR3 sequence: CASSLEWGDRGTGELFF. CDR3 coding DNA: TGTGCCAGCAGCCTAGAATGGGGAGACAGGGGAACCGGGGAGCTGTTTTTT.

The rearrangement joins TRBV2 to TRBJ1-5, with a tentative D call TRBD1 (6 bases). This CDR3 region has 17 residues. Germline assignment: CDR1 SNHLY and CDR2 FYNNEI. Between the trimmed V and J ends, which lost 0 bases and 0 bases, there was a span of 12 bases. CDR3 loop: CASSEALQGYSNQPQHF. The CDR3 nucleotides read TGTGCCAGCAGTGAAGCGCTTCAGGGGTATAGCAATCAGCCCCAGCATTTT.

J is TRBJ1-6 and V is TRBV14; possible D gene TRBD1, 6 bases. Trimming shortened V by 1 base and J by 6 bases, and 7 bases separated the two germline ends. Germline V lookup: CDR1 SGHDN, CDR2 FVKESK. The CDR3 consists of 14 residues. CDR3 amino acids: CASSQGRGNSPLHF. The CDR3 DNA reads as TGTGCCAGCAGCCAAGGCAGGGGTAATTCACCCCTCCACTTT.

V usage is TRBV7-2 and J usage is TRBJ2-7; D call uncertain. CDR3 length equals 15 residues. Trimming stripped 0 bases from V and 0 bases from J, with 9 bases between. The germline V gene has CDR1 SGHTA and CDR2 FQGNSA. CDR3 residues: CASSLAAPVSYEQYF. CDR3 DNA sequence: TGTGCCAGCAGCTTAGCGGCTCCGGTCTCCTACGAGCAGTACTTC.

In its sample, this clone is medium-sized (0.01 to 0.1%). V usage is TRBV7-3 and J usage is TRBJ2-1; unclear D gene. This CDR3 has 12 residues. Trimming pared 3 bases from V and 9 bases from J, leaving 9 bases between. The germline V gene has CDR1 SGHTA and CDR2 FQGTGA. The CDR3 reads CASSFLRGEQFF. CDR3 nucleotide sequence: TGTGCCAGCAGCTTTTTGCGCGGTGAGCAGTTCTTC.

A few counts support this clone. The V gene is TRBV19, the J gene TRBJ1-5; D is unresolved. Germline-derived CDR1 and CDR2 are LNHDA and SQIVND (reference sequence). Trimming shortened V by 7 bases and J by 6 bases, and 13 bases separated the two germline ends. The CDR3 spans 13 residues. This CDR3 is CASNDGSRQPQHF. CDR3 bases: TGTGCCAGTAACGACGGTTCGCGTCAGCCCCAGCATTTT.

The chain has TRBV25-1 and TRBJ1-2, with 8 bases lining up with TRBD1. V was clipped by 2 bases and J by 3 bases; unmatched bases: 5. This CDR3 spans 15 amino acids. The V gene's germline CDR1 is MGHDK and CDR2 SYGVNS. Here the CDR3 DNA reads TGTGCCAGCAGTGAACCTGGACAGGGCTACTATGGCTACACCTTC. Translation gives CASSEPGQGYYGYTF.

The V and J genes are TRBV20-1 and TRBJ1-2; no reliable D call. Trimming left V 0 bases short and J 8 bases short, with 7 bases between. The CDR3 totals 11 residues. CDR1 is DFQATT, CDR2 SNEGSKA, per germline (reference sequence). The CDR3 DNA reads TGCAGTGCTAGAGATCGGCAAGGCTACACCTTC. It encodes CSARDRQGYTF.

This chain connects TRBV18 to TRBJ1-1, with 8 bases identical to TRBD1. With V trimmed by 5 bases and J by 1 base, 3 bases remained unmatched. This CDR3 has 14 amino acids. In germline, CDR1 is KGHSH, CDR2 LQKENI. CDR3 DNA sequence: TGTGCCAGCTCATACGACAGGGGGAACACTGAAGCTTTCTTT. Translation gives CASSYDRGNTEAFF. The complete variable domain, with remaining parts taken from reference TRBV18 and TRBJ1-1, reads NAGVMQNPRHLVRRRGQEARLRCSPMKGHSHVYWYRQLPEEGLKFMVYLQKENIIDESGMPKERFSAEFPKEGPSILRIQQVVRGDSAAYFCASSYDRGNTEAFFGQGTRLTVV.

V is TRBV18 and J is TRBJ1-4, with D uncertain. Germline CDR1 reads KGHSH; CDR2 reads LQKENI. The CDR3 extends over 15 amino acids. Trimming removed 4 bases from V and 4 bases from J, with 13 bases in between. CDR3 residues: CASSLSYQDNEKLFF. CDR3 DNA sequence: TGTGCCAGCTCACTATCTTACCAAGATAATGAAAAACTGTTTTTT.